The 9 T cell receptor beta chains given below trace back to one sample, sequenced in a study of cytomegalovirus exposure and HLA in healthy donors (dated by TCRdb to about 2017). Library generation was performed with the immunoSEQ multiplex PCR assay. The multiplex PCR relied on a mix of 60 forward primers for TCR Vbeta segments and 13 reverse primers for TCR Jbeta segments. The table comes from immuneACCESS by way of TCRdb, which keeps in-frame sequences with V and J called. Part of the clones is missing from these tables; in studies checked, under half for an unresolved V gene and the rest for unknown reasons. The sample records about 160,000 clones, 70% to 85% of which are singletons. 2.2% of the sample lies in the top ten. The sequencing input was PBMCs. These receptors were obtained from a man between 50 and 59 years old in good health and CMV-seropositive.

V is TRBV10-1 and J is TRBJ2-1; weak D call: TRBD1 (6 bases). V lost 6 bases and J 2 bases, leaving 11 bases between the germline ends. Germline V gives CDR1 WNHNN, CDR2 SYGVQD (reference sequence). The CDR3 is 14 amino acids. CDR3 amino acids: CASSAGTTYNEQFF. For the CDR3, the DNA is TGCGCCAGCAGCGCTGGGACAACCTACAATGAGCAGTTCTTC.

CDR3 region: CASSLPFLAGGAYNEQFF. As DNA, the CDR3 is TGTGCCAGCAGCCTCCCCTTTCTAGCGGGGGGCGCCTACAATGAGCAGTTCTTC. The V call is TRBV5-4, the J call TRBJ2-1; TRBD2 aligns across 11 bases. This CDR3 comprises 18 residues. The V and J ends lost 4 bases and 2 bases, in that order; junction bases with no gene match: 11. Germline assignment: CDR1 SGHNT and CDR2 YYREEE (reference sequence).

The rearrangement joins TRBV6-5 to TRBJ2-7; TRBD2 matches 14 bases. Germline loops: CDR1 MNHEY, CDR2 SVGAGI. The trim removed 0 bases at V and 2 bases at J, leaving 0 bases unmatched. This CDR3 is built from 16 residues. The CDR3 DNA is TGTGCCAGCAGTTACTCGACTAGCGGGGGGGCCTACGAGCAGTACTTC. Protein sequence: CASSYSTSGGAYEQYF.

This chain uses TRBV2 with TRBJ2-2, with TRBD1 matching over 8 bases. In germline, CDR1 is SNHLY, CDR2 FYNNEI. J lost 8 bases, V lost 5 bases, and 7 bases had no gene match. This CDR3 has 14 residues. CDR3 sequence: CASSLDRVVGELFF. CDR3 DNA: TGTGCCAGCAGTTTGGACAGGGTTGTTGGGGAGCTGTTTTTT.

The genes are TRBV5-1 and TRBJ1-4; TRBD1 is a possible D gene (5 bases). V was trimmed by 0 bases and J by 4 bases, leaving 7 bases between them. The CDR3 is 14 residues long. Germline loops: CDR1 SGHRS, CDR2 YFSETQ. The CDR3 nucleotides read TGCGCCAGCAGCTTGGGTCAGGGTAATGAAAAACTGTTTTTT. Its protein is CASSLGQGNEKLFF. Full variable domain (missing parts from reference TRBV5-1 and TRBJ1-4): KAGVTQTPRYLIKTRGQQVTLSCSPISGHRSVSWYQQTPGQGLQFLFEYFSETQRNKGNFPGRFSGRQFSNSRSEMNVSTLELGDSALYLCASSLGQGNEKLFFGSGTQLSVL.

The sample holds a few counts of this clone. V and J are TRBV11-1 and TRBJ1-2; the match to TRBD1 covers 10 bases. V shed 4 bases and J 5 bases; nucleotides not matched to a gene: 7. In germline, CDR1 is SGHAT, CDR2 FQDESV (reference sequence). The CDR3 runs to 15 residues. CDR3 sequence (DNA): TGTGCCAGCAGCTCCCGGGACAGGGGCACTTATGGCTACACCTTC. This translates into CASSSRDRGTYGYTF.

The rearrangement uses TRBV4-3 and TRBJ2-5, with 7 bases matching TRBD1. V was clipped by 0 bases and J by 4 bases; unmatched bases: 14. Germline loops: CDR1 LGHNA, CDR2 YSLEER. This CDR3 has 18 amino acids. The DNA for the CDR3 is TGCGCCAGCAGCCAAGAATCGGGAACAGGCAGGGGGTCAGAGACCCAGTACTTC. It translates to CASSQESGTGRGSETQYF.

The chain couples TRBV4-3 to TRBJ1-6; D might be TRBD1 (6 bases). Trimming took off 4 bases at V and 6 bases at J, with 10 bases between the two ends. Germline V gene data show CDR1 as LGHNA and CDR2 as YSLEER. The CDR3 totals 14 residues. The CDR3 spells CASSLGAVNSPLHF. The CDR3 DNA is TGCGCCAGCAGCCTGGGGGCGGTTAATTCACCCCTCCACTTT.

The chain combines TRBV9 with TRBJ2-5; D ambiguous. V lost 3 bases, J lost 3 bases, and 3 bases lay in between. Germline lookup yields CDR1 SGDLS and CDR2 YYNGEE. This CDR3 is built from 11 residues. The CDR3 DNA reads as TGTGCCAGCAGCGCCAAAGAGACCCAGTACTTC. Its translation: CASSAKETQYF.